The rows below give T cell receptor beta chains drawn from one sample of a study of shared clonotypes between healthy human individuals. The protocol was immunoSEQ multiplex PCR, while the TCRdb copy is restricted to in-frame clones and leaves out a portion. The sample lists about 2.3 million clones, about 90% occurring once. The specimen sequenced was naive CD4+ T cells from PBMCs. The receptors were sampled from a man younger than 35 in good health. Some clones in this sample may be carry-over from other donors' samples. Each CDR3 is given with its conserved first and last residue. A D gene is named only where the DNA matches it firmly. Size values are once, few and many counts, or a class for expanded clones, and some rows have none.

v_gene: TRBV21-1; len: 22; j_gene: TRBJ2-1; d_gene: NA; abundance: NA; CDR3nt: TGTGCCAGCAGCAAACGCCTCCGACAGGGAAGGACTGAAAGAGGAATCAGTAATGAGCAGTTCTTC; CDR3aa: CASSKRLRQGRTERGISNEQFF
v_gene: TRBV18; len: 14; j_gene: TRBJ2-5; d_gene: NA; abundance: once; CDR3nt: TGTGCCAGCTCACCACCGACAGGAGGGGGGACCCAGTACTTC; CDR3aa: CASSPPTGGGTQYF
v_gene: TRBV7-9; len: 15; j_gene: TRBJ2-2; d_gene: NA; abundance: NA; CDR3nt: TGTGCCAGCAGCCTACTGCGACCCGGACCCGGGGAGCTGTTTTTT; CDR3aa: CASSLLRPGPGELFF
v_gene: TRBV25-1; len: 14; j_gene: TRBJ2-1; d_gene: NA; abundance: NA; CDR3nt: TGTGCCAGCAGTGAATCCGGCACTTACAATGAGCAGTTCTTC; CDR3aa: CASSESGTYNEQFF
v_gene: TRBV5-1; len: 15; j_gene: TRBJ2-5; d_gene: TRBD1; abundance: NA; CDR3nt: TGCGCCAGCAGCCTTGGGACAGTTAACCCAGAGACCCAGTACTTC; CDR3aa: CASSLGTVNPETQYF
v_gene: TRBV9; len: 20; j_gene: TRBJ2-7; d_gene: NA; abundance: NA; CDR3nt: TGTGCCAGCAGCGGGGCTACCGAGAGACAGAGGATGGGGGTTGTTTGCGAGCAGTACTTC; CDR3aa: CASSGATERQRMGVVCEQYF
v_gene: TRBV4-3; len: 16; j_gene: TRBJ1-1; d_gene: NA; abundance: NA; CDR3nt: TGCGCCAGCAGCCAAGGGGTCAGGGAGGTAGACACTGAAGCTTTCTTT; CDR3aa: CASSQGVREVDTEAFF
v_gene: TRBV5-4; len: 14; j_gene: TRBJ2-7; d_gene: NA; abundance: NA; CDR3nt: TGTGCCAGCAGGGCCTCACTGGGGGTGTGGGAGCAGTACTTC; CDR3aa: CASRASLGVWEQYF
v_gene: TRBV6-8; len: 16; j_gene: TRBJ1-4; d_gene: NA; abundance: NA; CDR3nt: TGTGCCAGCAGCAAGGACAGAGCTGCAACTAATGAAAAACTGTTTTTT; CDR3aa: CASSKDRAATNEKLFF
v_gene: TRBV29-1; len: 14; j_gene: TRBJ2-5; d_gene: NA; abundance: NA; CDR3nt: TGCAGCGTATTTAGCGGCCCCGGAGGGGAGACCCAGTACTTC; CDR3aa: CSVFSGPGGETQYF
v_gene: TRBV28; len: 14; j_gene: TRBJ2-7; d_gene: TRBD1; abundance: NA; CDR3nt: TGTGCCAGCACCCCGGGACAGGGTGCCTACGAGCAGTACTTC; CDR3aa: CASTPGQGAYEQYF
v_gene: TRBV5-4; len: 13; j_gene: TRBJ2-7; d_gene: TRBD1; abundance: NA; CDR3nt: TGTGCCAGCAGCCGGGGACAGTCCTACGAGCAGTACTTC; CDR3aa: CASSRGQSYEQYF
v_gene: TRBV18; len: 15; j_gene: TRBJ2-7; d_gene: NA; abundance: NA; CDR3nt: TGTGCCAGCTCACCCATCCCACAGGGAATCCACGAGCAGTACTTC; CDR3aa: CASSPIPQGIHEQYF
v_gene: TRBV2; len: 15; j_gene: TRBJ2-1; d_gene: NA; abundance: NA; CDR3nt: TGTGCCAGCAGTGAAGTTGGGTGGCCCTACAATGAGCAGTTCTTC; CDR3aa: CASSEVGWPYNEQFF
v_gene: TRBV7-9; len: 15; j_gene: TRBJ1-1; d_gene: TRBD1; abundance: once; CDR3nt: TGTGCCAGCAGCAGTCGACCTCAGGGGGGGACTGAAGCTTTCTTT; CDR3aa: CASSSRPQGGTEAFF
v_gene: TRBV2; len: 18; j_gene: TRBJ2-7; d_gene: NA; abundance: NA; CDR3nt: TGTGCCAGCAGTGAAGCGCTAGGGTGGCAGAGGACCAACTACGAGCAGTACTTC; CDR3aa: CASSEALGWQRTNYEQYF
v_gene: TRBV7-9; len: 13; j_gene: TRBJ1-5; d_gene: NA; abundance: NA; CDR3nt: TGTGCCAGCAGGAACAGGGCCGATCAGCCCCAGCATTTT; CDR3aa: CASRNRADQPQHF
v_gene: TRBV7-2; len: 14; j_gene: TRBJ2-1; d_gene: NA; abundance: NA; CDR3nt: TGTGCCAGCAGCTTCGGGACATGGTCTGATGAGCAGTTCTTC; CDR3aa: CASSFGTWSDEQFF
v_gene: TRBV30; len: 12; j_gene: TRBJ2-1; d_gene: TRBD2; abundance: once; CDR3nt: TGTGCCGTAGCGGGCTCCTACAATGAGCAGTTCTTC; CDR3aa: CAVAGSYNEQFF
v_gene: TRBV27; len: 15; j_gene: TRBJ1-5; d_gene: TRBD1; abundance: few; CDR3nt: TGTGCCAGCAGTTTATCGGGACAGGGAAACCAGCCCCAGCATTTT; CDR3aa: CASSLSGQGNQPQHF
v_gene: TRBV7-2; len: 15; j_gene: TRBJ2-1; d_gene: NA; abundance: NA; CDR3nt: TGTGCCAGCAGCCCAAGGGCCAGGGCTAGGAATGAGCAGTTCTTC; CDR3aa: CASSPRARARNEQFF
v_gene: TRBV6-5; len: 14; j_gene: TRBJ2-7; d_gene: TRBD2; abundance: NA; CDR3nt: TGTGCCAGCAGGGAACTAGCGGGAGGATACGAGCAGTACTTC; CDR3aa: CASRELAGGYEQYF
v_gene: TRBV6-5; len: 16; j_gene: TRBJ1-2; d_gene: NA; abundance: once; CDR3nt: TGTGCCAGCAGTTACAGAGGACAGCCATCTAACTATGGCTACACCTTC; CDR3aa: CASSYRGQPSNYGYTF
v_gene: TRBV11-3; len: 19; j_gene: TRBJ2-2; d_gene: TRBD1; abundance: NA; CDR3nt: TGTGCCAGCAGCCCCGTCCCGGGACAGGGTCCCGCGAACACCGGGGAGCTGTTTTTT; CDR3aa: CASSPVPGQGPANTGELFF
v_gene: TRBV7-9; len: 13; j_gene: TRBJ1-1; d_gene: NA; abundance: NA; CDR3nt: TGTGCCAGCAGCCTATTTGCAGGGAATGAAGCTTTCTTT; CDR3aa: CASSLFAGNEAFF
v_gene: TRBV7-3; len: 16; j_gene: TRBJ1-3; d_gene: TRBD1; abundance: NA; CDR3nt: TGTGCCAGCAGCCCGGGGGACAGGGTCTCTGGAAACACCATATATTTT; CDR3aa: CASSPGDRVSGNTIYF
v_gene: TRBV29-1; len: 14; j_gene: TRBJ2-3; d_gene: NA; abundance: NA; CDR3nt: TGCAGCGTCAGAGCGGGTCCTCGTCCGGATACGCAGTATTTT; CDR3aa: CSVRAGPRPDTQYF
v_gene: TRBV6-1; len: 15; j_gene: TRBJ2-1; d_gene: NA; abundance: NA; CDR3nt: TGTGCCAGCAGTGAAGCGGGGCCAGGGCATGATGAGCAGTTCTTC; CDR3aa: CASSEAGPGHDEQFF
v_gene: TRBV30; len: 14; j_gene: TRBJ2-5; d_gene: TRBD1; abundance: NA; CDR3nt: TGTGCCTGGAGTGCGGACAGGCGCCAAGAGACCCAGTACTTC; CDR3aa: CAWSADRRQETQYF
v_gene: TRBV6-5; len: 12; j_gene: TRBJ2-2; d_gene: NA; abundance: NA; CDR3nt: TGTGCCAGCAGCCGGCGGCGCGGGGAGCTGTTTTTT; CDR3aa: CASSRRRGELFF
v_gene: TRBV6-5; len: 15; j_gene: TRBJ1-4; d_gene: TRBD1; abundance: NA; CDR3nt: TGTGCCAGCAGTTACTCGCCGGGACAGGGCGAAAAACTGTTTTTT; CDR3aa: CASSYSPGQGEKLFF
v_gene: TRBV10-3; len: 20; j_gene: TRBJ2-1; d_gene: TRBD2; abundance: NA; CDR3nt: TGTGCCATCAATAACCCCACCGGGACTAGCGGGGCTAGCTCCTACAATGAGCAGTTCTTC; CDR3aa: CAINNPTGTSGASSYNEQFF
v_gene: TRBV27; len: 13; j_gene: TRBJ2-7; d_gene: NA; abundance: NA; CDR3nt: TGTGCCAGCAGTTTAGCGGGCGGTCGGGAGCAGTACTTC; CDR3aa: CASSLAGGREQYF
v_gene: TRBV5-4; len: 16; j_gene: TRBJ2-3; d_gene: NA; abundance: once; CDR3nt: TGTGCCAGCAGCTTCAGGGACTGGGGGCCCACAGATACGCAGTATTTT; CDR3aa: CASSFRDWGPTDTQYF